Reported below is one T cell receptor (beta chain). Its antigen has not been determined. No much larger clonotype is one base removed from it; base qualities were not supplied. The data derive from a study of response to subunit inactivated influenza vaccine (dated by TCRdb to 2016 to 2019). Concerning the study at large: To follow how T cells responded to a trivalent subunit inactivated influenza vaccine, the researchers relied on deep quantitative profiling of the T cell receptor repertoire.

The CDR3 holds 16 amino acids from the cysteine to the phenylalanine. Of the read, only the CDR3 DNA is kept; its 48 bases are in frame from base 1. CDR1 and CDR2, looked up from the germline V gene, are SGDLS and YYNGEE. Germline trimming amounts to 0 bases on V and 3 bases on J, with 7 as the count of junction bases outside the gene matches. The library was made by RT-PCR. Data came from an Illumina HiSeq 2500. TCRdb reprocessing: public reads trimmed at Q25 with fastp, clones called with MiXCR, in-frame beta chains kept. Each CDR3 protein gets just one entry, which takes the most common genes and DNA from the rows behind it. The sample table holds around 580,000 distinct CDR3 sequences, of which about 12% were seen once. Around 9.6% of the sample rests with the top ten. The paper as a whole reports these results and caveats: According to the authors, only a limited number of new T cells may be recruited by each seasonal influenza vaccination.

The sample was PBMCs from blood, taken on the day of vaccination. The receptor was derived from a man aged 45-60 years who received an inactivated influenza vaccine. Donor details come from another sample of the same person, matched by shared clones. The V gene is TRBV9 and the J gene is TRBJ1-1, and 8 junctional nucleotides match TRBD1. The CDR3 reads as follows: CASSVAGQGGYTEAFF. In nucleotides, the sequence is TGTGCCAGCAGCGTAGCTGGACAGGGCGGTTACACTGAAGCTTTCTTT.